These T cell receptor beta chains were read from a single sample in a study of vaccination and CD4 T cells after COVID-19. Each CDR3 protein is one row after TCRdb ran MiXCR on the PCR reads. The data contain fewer than 20,000 distinct CDR3 sequences, roughly half of them seen just once; the ten biggest clones take up 8% to 10%. Their antigen targets remain unknown. Sequencing was performed on CD4+ T cells from blood, cultured in vitro. These receptors were taken from a human donor who had recovered from COVID-19. Each CDR3 is given with its conserved first and last residue. A D gene is named only where the DNA matches it firmly. Expanded clones get a size class; other rows say once, few or many, or leave the size out.

NA TRBJ2-3 medium-sized TRBV20-1 CSARDQRLDTQYF TGCAGTGCTAGAGACCAACGGTTGGATACGCAGTATTTT
TRBD1 TRBJ1-2 NA TRBV5-4 CASSPSGQGYYGYTF TGTGCCAGCAGCCCGTCAGGACAGGGATATTATGGCTACACCTTC
NA TRBJ2-1 NA TRBV6-5 CASSYSYSSYNEQFF TGTGCCAGCAGTTACTCGTATAGCTCCTACAATGAGCAGTTCTTC
NA TRBJ1-5 few TRBV7-2 CASSLTGALGYSNQPQHF TGTGCCAGCAGCTTAACGGGGGCGCTCGGTTATAGCAATCAGCCCCAGCATTTT
TRBD2 TRBJ2-7 once TRBV20-1 CSARDNSGRYEQYF TGCAGTGCTAGAGATAATAGCGGGAGATACGAGCAGTACTTC
TRBD2 TRBJ2-7 NA TRBV7-2 CASSTTSGSYEQYF TGTGCCAGCAGCACTACTAGCGGGAGCTACGAGCAGTACTTC
NA TRBJ1-1 NA TRBV9 CASSVATSFTEAFF TGTGCCAGCAGCGTAGCTACATCGTTCACTGAAGCTTTCTTT
TRBD2 TRBJ2-3 NA TRBV5-3 CASSLRAWASGSAADTQYF TGTGCCAGCAGCTTGCGAGCTTGGGCTAGCGGGAGTGCAGCAGATACGCAGTATTTT
NA TRBJ1-5 NA TRBV6-1 CASNARDSGPQHF TGTGCCAGCAACGCCCGGGACTCAGGGCCCCAGCATTTT
TRBD2 TRBJ2-1 NA TRBV7-7 CASSLGLAGNNEQFF TGTGCCAGCAGCTTGGGACTAGCGGGGAACAATGAGCAGTTCTTC
NA TRBJ2-3 few TRBV11-2 CASSSGDTQYF TGTGCCAGCAGCTCGGGAGATACGCAGTATTTT
TRBD1 TRBJ2-4 NA TRBV28 CASRSGQGAKNIQYF TGTGCCAGCAGATCCGGACAGGGAGCCAAAAACATTCAGTACTTC
NA TRBJ1-6 few TRBV6-5 CASSYGVRQIYNSPLHF TGTGCCAGCAGTTACGGTGTGAGACAGATCTATAATTCACCCCTCCACTTT
TRBD1 TRBJ1-2 few TRBV6-1 CASTRGLFSGYTF TGTGCCAGCACCAGGGGGCTCTTCAGTGGCTACACCTTC
TRBD1 TRBJ1-2 few TRBV20-1 CSATGQIYTF TGCAGTGCTACGGGACAGATCTACACCTTC
TRBD2 TRBJ2-5 NA TRBV11-2 CASSGGGSQETQYF TGTGCCAGCAGCGGCGGGGGGTCCCAAGAGACCCAGTACTTC
NA TRBJ1-5 few TRBV20-1 CSASGTSDSNQPQHF TGCAGTGCTAGTGGGACGTCGGATAGCAATCAGCCCCAGCATTTT
TRBD2 TRBJ2-5 NA TRBV2 CASSRLAGGRETQYF TGTGCCAGCAGTAGACTAGCGGGGGGGCGTGAGACCCAGTACTTC
NA TRBJ2-7 NA TRBV11-3 CASSLGHSSYEQYF TGTGCCAGCAGCTTAGGTCACAGCTCCTACGAGCAGTACTTC
NA TRBJ2-7 NA TRBV6-4 CATTRVYPFTYEQYF TGTGCCACCACTAGGGTATACCCTTTTACCTACGAGCAGTACTTC
NA TRBJ1-2 few TRBV11-2 CASSLGVNYGYTF TGTGCCAGCAGCTTAGGGGTAAACTATGGCTACACCTTC
TRBD1 TRBJ2-7 once TRBV28 CASSLIGQGSYEQYF TGTGCCAGCAGTTTGATAGGACAGGGTTCCTACGAGCAGTACTTC
NA TRBJ2-3 NA TRBV20-1 CTAVRGGSPDTQYF TGTACAGCAGTGAGGGGCGGGTCCCCAGATACGCAGTATTTT
NA TRBJ2-7 few TRBV18 CASSPEQRYEQYF TGTGCCAGCTCACCGGAACAGAGATACGAGCAGTACTTC
NA TRBJ1-1 NA TRBV5-1 CASSLGSNTEAFF TGCGCCAGCAGCTTGGGGTCGAACACTGAAGCTTTCTTT
NA TRBJ2-2 NA TRBV19 CASRQAINTGELFF TGTGCCAGTAGACAGGCCATTAACACCGGGGAGCTGTTTTTT
TRBD1 TRBJ2-7 NA TRBV27 CASSNWDRATSYEQYF TGTGCCAGCAGTAATTGGGACAGGGCTACATCCTACGAGCAGTACTTC
NA TRBJ1-5 NA TRBV6-1 CASRPAWAVNQPQHF TGTGCCAGCAGACCGGCTTGGGCAGTCAATCAGCCCCAGCATTTT
NA TRBJ2-2 NA TRBV15 CATSRGPPGELFF TGTGCCACCAGCAGAGGGCCGCCCGGGGAGCTGTTTTTT
NA TRBJ1-2 NA TRBV7-9 CASSSTLRGTYGYTF TGTGCCAGCAGCTCCACCCTACGGGGTACCTATGGCTACACCTTC
NA TRBJ1-5 NA TRBV6-5 CASSSFASNQPQHF TGTGCCAGCAGTTCCTTCGCAAGCAATCAGCCCCAGCATTTT
TRBD1 TRBJ2-3 NA TRBV5-4 CASSFGRGHEDTQYF TGTGCCAGCAGCTTCGGCAGGGGGCATGAAGATACGCAGTATTTT
TRBD2 TRBJ2-3 NA TRBV6-1 CASSPRTSGDSTDTQYF TGTGCCAGCAGTCCCCGGACTAGCGGGGACAGCACAGATACGCAGTATTTT